This T cell receptor beta chain stems from a study of CD8+CD57+ T cells in acquired aplastic anemia. Investigators profiled TCR beta VDJ and CDR3 from genomic DNA template. TCRdb reprocessed the reads via MiXCR and lists one record per CDR3 protein. The data show about 160,000 distinct CDR3 sequences, around 45% seen once. This clonotype has a count of ten or more. The V and J ends lost 6 bases and 4 bases, in that order; junction bases with no gene match: 5. Per germline, CDR1 LGHDT and CDR2 YNNKEL (reference sequence). The length of the CDR3 is 14 residues. Sample: sorted CD4+, CD8+, or CD8+CD57+ T cells (not recorded which) from PBMCs. This clonotype originated in a human donor in good health. This rearrangement joins TRBV3-1 to TRBJ1-2; TRBD1 aligns across 10 bases. This CDR3 reads CASSPRDRGYGYTF. The CDR3, as DNA: TGTGCCAGCAGTCCAAGGGACAGGGGCTATGGCTACACCTTC. The whole variable domain, remainder taken from reference TRBV3-1 and TRBJ1-2, is DTAVSQTPKYLVTQMGNDKSIKCEQNLGHDTMYWYKQDSKKFLKIMFSYNNKELIINETVPNRFSPKSPDKAHLNLHINSLELGDSAVYFCASSPRDRGYGYTFGSGTRLTVV.